This T cell receptor (beta chain) was found in a study of T-cell memory formation after mild COVID-19. From the 5' RACE reads, TCRdb called clonotypes with MiXCR, one entry per CDR3 protein. The profile shows a few hundred thousand distinct CDR3 sequences, roughly an eighth of them singletons. CDR1 MRHNA and CDR2 SNTAGT come from the germline V gene. The CDR3 extends over 14 amino acids. V lost 4 bases, J lost 7 bases, and 2 bases stayed unmatched. The material sequenced was PBMCs or a T cell subset sorted from them (not recorded which). The TCR originated in a man younger than 30 who had mild COVID-19 (a few samples of this study predate the infection). Cell type and time point are not known. The chain couples TRBV6-4 to TRBJ2-4, with TRBD1 matching 12 bases. The CDR3 coding sequence is TGTGCCAGCAGTGCGGGACAGGGGGCGAACATTCAGTACTTC. Translated: CASSAGQGANIQYF.